Listed below are T cell receptor beta chains from one sample, sequenced in a study of long-term antiretroviral therapy in people with HIV. Produced via immunoSEQ multiplex PCR; TCRdb's table is partial and in-frame only. There are more than 15,000 clones in the sample; more than 65% occur only once, and approximately 8.2% lies in the top ten. Sequencing was performed on unsorted PBMCs, taken at the start of antiretroviral therapy. These receptors came from a man aged 25 to 40 with HIV. CDR3s include the opening cysteine and the closing phenylalanine or tryptophan.

CASMGTVDGYTF,TRBV6-1,TRBJ1-2
CASSFYEGIHTQYF,TRBV5-5,TRBJ2-3
CASSPNTLAGDIDEQYF,TRBV4-3,TRBJ2-7
CASSQTGFEQFF,TRBV7-9,TRBJ2-1
CSVVKGQGNSYEQYF,TRBV29-1,TRBJ2-7
CAWSVRFMAGRDEQYF,TRBV30,TRBJ2-7
CASSLAQGFGYEQYF,TRBV5-6,TRBJ2-7
CASSLETGIYNEQFF,TRBV11-2,TRBJ2-1
CASRLNGEAFF,TRBV4-1,TRBJ1-1
CASSFSGSSGSRRTGELFF,TRBV28,TRBJ2-2
CASSNRNSGANVLTF,TRBV5-1,TRBJ2-6
CASSGGQAYEQYF,TRBV5-1,TRBJ2-7
CASSPGTSGFSEGELFF,TRBV9,TRBJ2-2
CASSLALGTDEQFF,TRBV5-1,TRBJ2-1
CATSRPYRVAQYF,TRBV15,TRBJ2-3
CASSGGVGAQETQYF,TRBV7-8,TRBJ2-5
CASSGRQGRITGELFF,TRBV2,TRBJ2-2
CASSVEYSAAYNEQFF,TRBV9,TRBJ2-1
CASSEALRGDTEAFF,TRBV6-1,TRBJ1-1
CASSRPGVLNTEAFF,TRBV4-1,TRBJ1-1
CAISGDADNEQFF,TRBV10-3,TRBJ2-1
CASSWTGGIDEQFF,TRBV7-2,TRBJ2-1
CAISGTAVKETQYF,TRBV10-3,TRBJ2-5
CASSPSNTGYEQYF,TRBV28,TRBJ2-7
CASSAGLAGGNYEQYF,TRBV2,TRBJ2-7
CAWSVGMGNYGYTF,TRBV30,TRBJ1-2
CASSLGTGGFYEQYF,TRBV7-9,TRBJ2-7
CASGDTISEQYF,TRBV21-1,TRBJ2-7
CAADRDQEKLFF,TRBV30,TRBJ1-4